This T cell receptor (beta chain) comes out of a study of T cell responses to AZD1222 COVID-19 vaccine. Germline loops: CDR1 PRHDT, CDR2 FYEKMQ (reference sequence). V shed 4 bases and J shed 1 base, with 10 bases lying between them. The CDR3 covers 14 residues. TCRdb's copy holds only in-frame clones and misses some; the assay was immunoSEQ multiplex PCR. The sample includes approximately 190,000 clones, around 93% of them seen just once. The sequencing used peripheral blood, collected on day 0 of AZD1222 vaccination. This receptor was identified in an adult in good health. The gene calls are TRBV13 and TRBJ2-5, with D possibly matching TRBD1 (5 bases). The CDR3 loop reads CASSSGRSQETQYF. As DNA, the CDR3 is TGTGCCAGCAGCTCAGGGCGGTCCCAAGAGACCCAGTACTTC.